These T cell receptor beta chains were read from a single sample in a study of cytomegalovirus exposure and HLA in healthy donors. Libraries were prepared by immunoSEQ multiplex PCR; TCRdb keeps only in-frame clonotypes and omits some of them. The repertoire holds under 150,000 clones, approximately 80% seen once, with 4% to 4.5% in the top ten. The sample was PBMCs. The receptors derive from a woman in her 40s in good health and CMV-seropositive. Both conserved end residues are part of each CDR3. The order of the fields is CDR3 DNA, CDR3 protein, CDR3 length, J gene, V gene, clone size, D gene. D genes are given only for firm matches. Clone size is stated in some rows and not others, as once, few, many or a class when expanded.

CDR3 DNA: TGCAGCGTTGAAGGCGGGGGGGCTGGCACAGATACGCAGTATTTT; CDR3 protein: CSVEGGGAGTDTQYF; CDR3 length: 15; J gene: TRBJ2-3; V gene: TRBV29-1; clone size: few; D gene: TRBD2
CDR3 DNA: TGTGCCAGTAGTACCGGACAGGGATCTTCACCCCTCCACTTT; CDR3 protein: CASSTGQGSSPLHF; CDR3 length: 14; J gene: TRBJ1-6; V gene: TRBV19; clone size: once; D gene: TRBD1
CDR3 DNA: TGTGCCATCAGTGGCGGGGGGCAGCCCCAGCATTTT; CDR3 protein: CAISGGGQPQHF; CDR3 length: 12; J gene: TRBJ1-5; V gene: TRBV10-3; clone size: few; D gene: NA
CDR3 DNA: TGTGCCAGCAGCTTAGGAGGCGGTAGCTCCTACAATGAGCAGTTCTTC; CDR3 protein: CASSLGGGSSYNEQFF; CDR3 length: 16; J gene: TRBJ2-1; V gene: TRBV11-2; clone size: once; D gene: NA
CDR3 DNA: TGTGCCAGCAGTTACTCTGACAGTGGCAATGAAAAACTGTTTTTT; CDR3 protein: CASSYSDSGNEKLFF; CDR3 length: 15; J gene: TRBJ1-4; V gene: TRBV6-5; clone size: NA; D gene: NA
CDR3 DNA: TGTGCCAGCAGCTCCACTAGCGGGGGGTTAGATGAGCAGTTCTTC; CDR3 protein: CASSSTSGGLDEQFF; CDR3 length: 15; J gene: TRBJ2-1; V gene: TRBV7-3; clone size: NA; D gene: TRBD2
CDR3 DNA: TGTGCCACCAGCAGTTTGGCGGTTGACGCCGAGCAGTACTTC; CDR3 protein: CATSSLAVDAEQYF; CDR3 length: 14; J gene: TRBJ2-7; V gene: TRBV15; clone size: NA; D gene: NA
CDR3 DNA: TGTGCCATCAGTGGCCCCGGGACAGGGGCCTACAATGAGCAGTTCTTC; CDR3 protein: CAISGPGTGAYNEQFF; CDR3 length: 16; J gene: TRBJ2-1; V gene: TRBV10-3; clone size: NA; D gene: TRBD1
CDR3 DNA: TGTGCCAGCAGCTCCTACCCAGAGACCCAGTACTTC; CDR3 protein: CASSSYPETQYF; CDR3 length: 12; J gene: TRBJ2-5; V gene: TRBV28; clone size: NA; D gene: NA
CDR3 DNA: TGTGCCAGCAGCCAGAGGACAGGGGGATCACCCCTCCACTTT; CDR3 protein: CASSQRTGGSPLHF; CDR3 length: 14; J gene: TRBJ1-6; V gene: TRBV6-5; clone size: few; D gene: TRBD1
CDR3 DNA: TGTGCCAGCAGCCAAGGTAGTACCACCCGGGGCACTGAAGCTTTCTTT; CDR3 protein: CASSQGSTTRGTEAFF; CDR3 length: 16; J gene: TRBJ1-1; V gene: TRBV4-2; clone size: NA; D gene: NA
CDR3 DNA: TGTGCCAGCAGTGAATTCGGCGGGAAGGATAGCGAGCAGTACTTC; CDR3 protein: CASSEFGGKDSEQYF; CDR3 length: 15; J gene: TRBJ2-7; V gene: TRBV25-1; clone size: NA; D gene: NA
CDR3 DNA: TGCGCCAGCAGCCAAGAGGGACTAGCTGGCAATGAGCAGTTCTTC; CDR3 protein: CASSQEGLAGNEQFF; CDR3 length: 15; J gene: TRBJ2-1; V gene: TRBV4-1; clone size: NA; D gene: TRBD2
CDR3 DNA: TGTGCCAGCAGTTATGGGACAGGGGTAGGCGAGCAGTACTTC; CDR3 protein: CASSYGTGVGEQYF; CDR3 length: 14; J gene: TRBJ2-7; V gene: TRBV28; clone size: NA; D gene: TRBD1
CDR3 DNA: TGTGCCAGCAGCGTGGGTAGGAGCTCCTACGAGCAGTACTTC; CDR3 protein: CASSVGRSSYEQYF; CDR3 length: 14; J gene: TRBJ2-7; V gene: TRBV9; clone size: NA; D gene: NA
CDR3 DNA: TGTGCCATCAGCCAGGGACAGGCAAGACCTGGGGCCAACGTCCTGACTTTC; CDR3 protein: CAISQGQARPGANVLTF; CDR3 length: 17; J gene: TRBJ2-6; V gene: TRBV10-3; clone size: NA; D gene: TRBD1
CDR3 DNA: TGTGCCAGCAGCCCCCTGGTAGCGCCCTACATCTCCTACGAGCAGTACTTC; CDR3 protein: CASSPLVAPYISYEQYF; CDR3 length: 17; J gene: TRBJ2-7; V gene: TRBV28; clone size: NA; D gene: NA
CDR3 DNA: TGTGTCAGCCAGTGGGAGACTGAAAAACTGTTTTTT; CDR3 protein: CVSQWETEKLFF; CDR3 length: 12; J gene: TRBJ1-4; V gene: TRBV7-9; clone size: NA; D gene: NA
CDR3 DNA: TGTGCCAGCAGCTTTGGACAGGGAAGAGCCGGGGAGCTGTTTTTT; CDR3 protein: CASSFGQGRAGELFF; CDR3 length: 15; J gene: TRBJ2-2; V gene: TRBV7-3; clone size: few; D gene: TRBD1
CDR3 DNA: TGTGCCAGCAGCCAGGGGGGTGCCCAGTTCTTC; CDR3 protein: CASSQGGAQFF; CDR3 length: 11; J gene: TRBJ2-1; V gene: TRBV7-2; clone size: NA; D gene: NA
CDR3 DNA: TGTGCCAGCAGCCTATCACCAACAGGGGACACCGGGGAGCTGTTTTTT; CDR3 protein: CASSLSPTGDTGELFF; CDR3 length: 16; J gene: TRBJ2-2; V gene: TRBV5-4; clone size: NA; D gene: TRBD1
CDR3 DNA: TGTGCCAGCAGCCACCTCAAGACAGGGGGTTCCTATAATTCCCCCCTCCACTTT; CDR3 protein: CASSHLKTGGSYNSPLHF; CDR3 length: 18; J gene: TRBJ1-6; V gene: TRBV4-2; clone size: NA; D gene: TRBD1
CDR3 DNA: TGCGCCAGCAGCTCGGGACAGGGGTCCTACGAGCAGTACTTC; CDR3 protein: CASSSGQGSYEQYF; CDR3 length: 14; J gene: TRBJ2-7; V gene: TRBV5-1; clone size: NA; D gene: TRBD1
CDR3 DNA: TGTGCCAGCAGCTTAATCGCCGGGGATGAGCAGTTCTTC; CDR3 protein: CASSLIAGDEQFF; CDR3 length: 13; J gene: TRBJ2-1; V gene: TRBV27; clone size: once; D gene: NA
CDR3 DNA: TGTGCCAGCAGCCCGAGGGAGGCGGGGTCGCAGTTCTTC; CDR3 protein: CASSPREAGSQFF; CDR3 length: 13; J gene: TRBJ2-1; V gene: TRBV7-9; clone size: NA; D gene: NA
CDR3 DNA: TGTGCCAGCAGCTCTGGACAGGGGTCTAGTTCACCCCTCCACTTT; CDR3 protein: CASSSGQGSSSPLHF; CDR3 length: 15; J gene: TRBJ1-6; V gene: TRBV11-2; clone size: NA; D gene: TRBD1
CDR3 DNA: TGTGCCGGAGCGGGTTTTAGGGAGACCCAGTACTTC; CDR3 protein: CAGAGFRETQYF; CDR3 length: 12; J gene: TRBJ2-5; V gene: TRBV6-1; clone size: NA; D gene: NA
CDR3 DNA: TGTGCCAGTTCTAGGACAGGGGATAATGAAAAACTGTTTTTT; CDR3 protein: CASSRTGDNEKLFF; CDR3 length: 14; J gene: TRBJ1-4; V gene: TRBV19; clone size: NA; D gene: TRBD1
CDR3 DNA: TGTGCCAGCTCACCAAGTAGGGGCACTGAAGCTTTCTTT; CDR3 protein: CASSPSRGTEAFF; CDR3 length: 13; J gene: TRBJ1-1; V gene: TRBV18; clone size: NA; D gene: NA
CDR3 DNA: TGTGCCAGCAGCCCAATCGGGGGGAGTCAGTACGAGCAGTACTTC; CDR3 protein: CASSPIGGSQYEQYF; CDR3 length: 15; J gene: TRBJ2-7; V gene: TRBV28; clone size: NA; D gene: TRBD2
CDR3 DNA: TGTGCCAGCGGGACAGGGGGTAATTCACCCCTCCACTTT; CDR3 protein: CASGTGGNSPLHF; CDR3 length: 13; J gene: TRBJ1-6; V gene: TRBV2; clone size: NA; D gene: TRBD1